Below, 5 T cell receptor beta chains from the same sample are listed, as sequenced in a study of vaccination effects on CD4 cells after COVID-19. Their antigen targets remain unknown. The assay was immunoSEQ multiplex PCR, and TCRdb's table has in-frame clones only and misses some. Found here are tens of thousands of clones, around 80% of them singletons; the top ten hold 2.4%. The authors isolated CD4+ T cells after nine to eleven days of culture. BNT162b2 vaccine or mRNA-1273 vaccine was given to participants in two doses. Sample: CD4+ T cells from PBMCs cultured without peptide, taken after COVID-19 vaccination. The receptors were gathered from a human donor who received a COVID-19 vaccine.

The CDR3 region has the DNA TGTGCCAGTACCATGGGCCAGGGGGCCTTTGGCTACACCTTC. Amino acids: CASTMGQGAFGYTF. The gene calls are TRBV19 and TRBJ1-2; 8 nucleotides line up with TRBD1. The V and J ends lost 7 bases and 7 bases, in that order; junction bases with no gene match: 11. The V gene's germline CDR1 is LNHDA and CDR2 SQIVND (reference sequence). The CDR3 totals 14 residues.

The J gene is TRBJ1-2, the V gene TRBV6-5; TRBD1 matches at 7 bases. Germline V gene data show CDR1 as MNHEY and CDR2 as SVGAGI. This CDR3 contains 15 residues. The V gene end was trimmed by 0 bases and the J gene end by 3 bases; junction bases not matched to a gene: 4. Written as DNA, the CDR3 is TGTGCCAGCAGTTACTCGCGCAGGGGGGACTATGGCTACACCTTC. Amino acid sequence: CASSYSRRGDYGYTF.

In this sample, this clone turned up a few times. V gene TRBV4-1 combines with J gene TRBJ2-1; possibly TRBD2 for D (6 bases). CDR1 and CDR2 (germline): MGHRA, YSYEKL. V was clipped by 1 base and J by 1 base, with 11 bases between them. The CDR3 sequence is 16 residues long. The CDR3 DNA reads TGCGCCAGCAGCCAAGGGGGGGATCCTTCCTACAATGAGCAGTTCTTC. Protein: CASSQGGDPSYNEQFF.

V gene TRBV24-1 combines with J gene TRBJ2-5, with D hard to call. V dropped 9 bases and J dropped 1 base, with 11 bases sitting between them. Germline-derived CDR1 and CDR2 are KGHDR and SFDVKD. There are 13 residues in the CDR3. This chain's CDR3 is CATARSFQETQYF. In nucleotides, the CDR3 is TGTGCCACCGCGAGGTCCTTCCAAGAGACCCAGTACTTC.

The CDR3 DNA follows: TGCGCCAGCAGCTTCCTAGCGGGGGACTACGAGCAGTACGTC. Protein product: CASSFLAGDYEQYV. This sequence joins TRBV5-1 and TRBJ2-7; 10 positions agree with TRBD2. The J segment lost 3 bases and the V segment lost 2 bases, leaving 2 bases of the junction unmatched. The length of the CDR3 is 14 residues. Germline assignment: CDR1 SGHRS and CDR2 YFSETQ.